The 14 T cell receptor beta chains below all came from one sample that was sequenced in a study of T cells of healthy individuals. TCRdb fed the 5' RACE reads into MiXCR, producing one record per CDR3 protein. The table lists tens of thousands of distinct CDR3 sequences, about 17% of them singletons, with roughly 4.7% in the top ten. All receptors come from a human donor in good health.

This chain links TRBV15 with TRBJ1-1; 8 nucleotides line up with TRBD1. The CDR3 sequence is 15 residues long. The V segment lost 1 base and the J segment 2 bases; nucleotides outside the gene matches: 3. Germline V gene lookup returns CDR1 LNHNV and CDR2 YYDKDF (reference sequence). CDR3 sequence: CATSRGDRGNTEAFF. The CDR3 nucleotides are TGTGCCACCAGCAGAGGTGACAGGGGAAACACTGAAGCTTTCTTT.

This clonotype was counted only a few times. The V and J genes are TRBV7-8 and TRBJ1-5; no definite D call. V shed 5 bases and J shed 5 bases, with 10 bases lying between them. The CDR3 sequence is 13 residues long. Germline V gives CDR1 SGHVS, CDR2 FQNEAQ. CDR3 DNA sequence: TGTGCCAGCAGCCCCACCCCAGATCAGCCCCAGCATTTT. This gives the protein CASSPTPDQPQHF.

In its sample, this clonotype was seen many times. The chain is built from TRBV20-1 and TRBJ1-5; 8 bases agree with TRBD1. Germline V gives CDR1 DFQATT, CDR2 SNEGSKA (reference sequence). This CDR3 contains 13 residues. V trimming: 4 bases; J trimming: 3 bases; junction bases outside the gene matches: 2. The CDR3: CSAMGQVNQPQHF. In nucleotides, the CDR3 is TGCAGTGCTATGGGACAGGTCAATCAGCCCCAGCATTTT.

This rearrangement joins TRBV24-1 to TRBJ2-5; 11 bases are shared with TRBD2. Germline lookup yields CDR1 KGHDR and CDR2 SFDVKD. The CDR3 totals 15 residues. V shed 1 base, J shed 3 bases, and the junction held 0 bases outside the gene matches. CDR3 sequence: CATSDLLAGEETQYF. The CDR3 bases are TGTGCCACCAGTGATTTACTAGCGGGGGAAGAGACCCAGTACTTC.

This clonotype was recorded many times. Written as DNA, the CDR3 is TGTGCCAGCAGCTTAGCGTTAAGGACCGGGGAGCTGTTTTTT. Translated: CASSLALRTGELFF. The gene calls are TRBV7-2 and TRBJ2-2; D is uncertain. This CDR3 contains 14 residues. Germline V CDR1 and CDR2: SGHTA, FQGNSA. Trimming took 0 bases from V and 5 from J, leaving 7 bases between them.

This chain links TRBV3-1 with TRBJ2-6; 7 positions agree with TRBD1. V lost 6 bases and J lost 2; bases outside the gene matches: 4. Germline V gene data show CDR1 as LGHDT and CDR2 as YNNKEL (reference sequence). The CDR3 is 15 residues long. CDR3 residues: CASSLTGAGANVLTF. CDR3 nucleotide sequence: TGTGCCAGCAGTCTCACAGGGGCTGGGGCCAACGTCCTGACTTTC.

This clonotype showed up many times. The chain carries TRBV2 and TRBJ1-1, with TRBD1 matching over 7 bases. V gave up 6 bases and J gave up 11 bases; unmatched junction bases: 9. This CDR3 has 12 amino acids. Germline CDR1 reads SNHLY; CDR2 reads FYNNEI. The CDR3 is CASRRDSPEAFF. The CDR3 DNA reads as TGTGCCAGCAGGCGGGACAGCCCAGAGGCTTTCTTT.

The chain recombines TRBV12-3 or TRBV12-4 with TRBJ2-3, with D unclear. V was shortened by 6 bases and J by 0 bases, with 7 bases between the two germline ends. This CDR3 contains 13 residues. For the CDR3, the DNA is TGTGCCAGCAGGTTCGCTAGCACAGATACGCAGTATTTT. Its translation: CASRFASTDTQYF.

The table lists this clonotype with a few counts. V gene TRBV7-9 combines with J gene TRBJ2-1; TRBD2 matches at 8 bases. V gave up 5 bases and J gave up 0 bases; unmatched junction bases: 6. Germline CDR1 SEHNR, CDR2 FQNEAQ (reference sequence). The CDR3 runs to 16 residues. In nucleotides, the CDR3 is TGTGCCAGCAGCCGAGAGGCGGGAGGCTCCTACAATGAGCAGTTCTTC. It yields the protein CASSREAGGSYNEQFF.

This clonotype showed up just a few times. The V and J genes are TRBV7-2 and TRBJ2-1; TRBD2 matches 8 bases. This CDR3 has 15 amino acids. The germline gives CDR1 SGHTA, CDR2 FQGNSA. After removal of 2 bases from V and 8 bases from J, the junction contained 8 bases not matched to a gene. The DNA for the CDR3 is TGTGCCAGCAGCTTAAGATCGGGAGGGCCACATGAGCAGTTCTTC. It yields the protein CASSLRSGGPHEQFF.

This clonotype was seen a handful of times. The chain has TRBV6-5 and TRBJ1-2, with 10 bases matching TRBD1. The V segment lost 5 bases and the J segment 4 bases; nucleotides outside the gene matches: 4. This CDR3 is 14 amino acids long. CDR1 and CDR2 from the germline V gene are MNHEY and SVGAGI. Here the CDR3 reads CASSDWDRGYGYTF. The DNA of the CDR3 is TGTGCCAGCAGTGACTGGGACAGGGGCTATGGCTACACCTTC.

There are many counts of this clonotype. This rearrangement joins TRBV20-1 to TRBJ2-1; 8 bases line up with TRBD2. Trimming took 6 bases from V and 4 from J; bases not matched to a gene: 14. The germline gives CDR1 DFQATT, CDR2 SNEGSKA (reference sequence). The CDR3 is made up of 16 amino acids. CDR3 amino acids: CSAPPAGARGYNEQFF. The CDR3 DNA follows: TGCAGTGCACCCCCAGCGGGGGCCCGCGGGTACAATGAGCAGTTCTTC.

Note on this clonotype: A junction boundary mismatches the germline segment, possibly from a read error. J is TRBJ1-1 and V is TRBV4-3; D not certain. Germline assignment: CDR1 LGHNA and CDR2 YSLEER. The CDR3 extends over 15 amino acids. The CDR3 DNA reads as TGCGCCAGCAGCCAAGACTGGCGGATGAACAGTGAAGCTTTCTTT. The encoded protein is CASSQDWRMNSEAFF.

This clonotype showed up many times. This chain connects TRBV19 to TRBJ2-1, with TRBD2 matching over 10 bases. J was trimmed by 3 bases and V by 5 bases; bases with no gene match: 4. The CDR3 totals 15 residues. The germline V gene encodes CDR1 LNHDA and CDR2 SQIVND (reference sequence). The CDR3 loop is CASSSSGGNYNEQFF. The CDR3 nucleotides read TGTGCCAGTAGTTCTAGCGGGGGAAACTACAATGAGCAGTTCTTC.